This is a list of T cell receptor beta chains from one sample in a study of blood T cell repertoires in COVID-19. The repertoire was sequenced with immunoSEQ multiplex PCR; TCRdb's copy has only in-frame clones and lacks some. The sample lists about 82,000 clones; 80% were seen once. Material: peripheral blood. Every receptor here comes from a woman in her thirties or forties with active or convalescent COVID-19. Both conserved end residues are part of each CDR3.

TRBV6-6	TRBJ2-3	CASSPLKIAGGGIKGTDTQYF
TRBV28	TRBJ2-3	CASSFRDRGRRTQYF
TRBV28	TRBJ2-6	CASRQHDSGANVLTF
TRBV7-6	TRBJ2-1	CASSWWDSLNNEQFF
TRBV3-1/TRBV3-2	TRBJ1-5	CASSQGPDRYNQPQHF
TRBV9	TRBJ1-1	CASSERGTGGLNTEAFF
TRBV30	TRBJ1-5	CAWSWGGGNQPQHF
TRBV28	TRBJ1-1	CASRYRGRSEAFF
TRBV7-9	TRBJ2-6	CASSLADRAGANVLTF
TRBV11-2	TRBJ2-1	CASSILGRNSYNEQFF
TRBV30	TRBJ1-2	CAWSSTGIYGYTF
TRBV18	TRBJ1-1	CASSPSLSEAFF
TRBV6-2/TRBV6-3	TRBJ1-4	CASSTQSTNEKLFF
TRBV27	TRBJ2-1	CASSPTDAYYNEQFF
TRBV5-1	TRBJ1-5	CASSPDRSNQPQHF
TRBV7-2	TRBJ2-3	CASTPAGGALTDTQYF
TRBV21-1	TRBJ1-1	CASSNWYRVVNTEAFF
TRBV18	TRBJ2-5	CASSPDLAGGPETQYF
TRBV28	TRBJ2-1	CASSLPQGTASPNEQFF
TRBV7-6	TRBJ1-1	CASSTGAEAFF
TRBV7-9	TRBJ1-1	CASSWDRVGNTEAFF
TRBV24-1	TRBJ2-3	CATSDEEAGGSGADTQYF
TRBV10-3	TRBJ1-2	CAITGGVDGYTF
TRBV11-2	TRBJ1-4	CASSSRTGLREKLFF
TRBV4-2	TRBJ2-3	CASSHQTGGGTDTQYF
TRBV5-1	TRBJ2-1	CASSYPGGSSYNEQFF
TRBV12-3/TRBV12-4	TRBJ1-5	CATGQGADQPQHF
TRBV6-5	TRBJ1-2	CASRRGGVFDYGYTF
TRBV5-3	TRBJ1-2	CARGAFTRNGGVYGYTF
TRBV9	TRBJ2-5	CASSVASGGPWETQYF
TRBV7-8	TRBJ2-2	CASSRYGELFF
TRBV19	TRBJ1-4	CASSKGTGEEKLFF
TRBV10-1	TRBJ1-2	CASSEKQGSYGYTF
TRBV27	TRBJ1-5	CASSPWTGRDWPQHF
TRBV11-3	TRBJ2-5	CASSPLDGSTKTQYF
TRBV5-4	TRBJ1-1	CASSPREPSNTEAFF
TRBV28	TRBJ1-6	CASIEGQGKSPLHF
TRBV27	TRBJ2-2	CASSLSGLAFGELFF
TRBV9	TRBJ1-3	CASSVRGAGGNTIYF
TRBV21-1	TRBJ1-5	CASSKVGGKGGNQPQHF
TRBV11-2	TRBJ2-1	CASSLVGGSYNEQFF
TRBV15	TRBJ1-2	CATSRDLSGTDYGYTF
TRBV7-9	TRBJ1-1	CASSDKQGALTEAFF
TRBV6-2/TRBV6-3	TRBJ1-2	CASSYPAEAYGYTF
TRBV5-1	TRBJ2-7	CASSLAPSGESYEQYF
TRBV6-5	TRBJ2-7	CASMRDRGHEQYF
TRBV7-9	TRBJ2-7	CASSPGTGVYEQYF
TRBV5-6	TRBJ2-6	CASSPELAAGANVLTF
TRBV27	TRBJ2-7	CASSFTGLYVEQYF
TRBV19	TRBJ1-2	CASSIGTVANYGYTF
TRBV10-3	TRBJ1-2	CAISEGGNYGYTF
TRBV7-9	TRBJ2-1	CASSLVAGSYNEQFF
TRBV6-2/TRBV6-3	TRBJ2-3	CASSYSGPGQAGPSTDTQYF
TRBV7-9	TRBJ1-5	CASSLGQGNHQPQHF
TRBV11-2	TRBJ2-7	CASSLDRLAGEQYF